This TCR beta chain was sequenced during a study of cytomegalovirus exposure and HLA in healthy donors. The junction had 7 bases not matched to a gene; V was cut back by 3 bases and J by 4 bases. Germline CDR1 and CDR2: SGDLS and YYNGEE. This CDR3 is 15 amino acids long. As for this clone: The target antigen is unknown.

PCR was performed using 60 Vbeta and 13 Jbeta primers. In the original processing: Some 10 million shared chains were among the roughly 80 million unique TCR beta chains that a later analysis counted. TCRdb keeps only in-frame clones here, not all; method: immunoSEQ multiplex PCR. The V and J calls and clone size come from that table; D and trimming were worked out from the DNA. Its listing shows 100,000 to 150,000 clones. Overall study findings and caveats: It is likely that the observed cluster of highly shared sequence variants was a sequencing artifact.

The chain employs TRBV9 and TRBJ1-1; 9 nucleotides align to TRBD1. This TCR was recovered from a woman aged 40 to 50 in good health and CMV-seronegative. Sequencing was carried out using PBMCs. CDR3 residues: CASSGDREEITEAFF. The CDR3 DNA reads TGTGCCAGCAGCGGGGACAGGGAAGAGATCACTGAAGCTTTCTTT.